The T cell receptor beta chain described here comes from a study of shared clonotypes between healthy human individuals. For every subset, genomic DNA was evenly distributed across several immunoSEQ plates. Here immunoSEQ multiplex PCR was the method, and the copy in TCRdb shows in-frame clones only, minus some. The data show more than 400,000 clones, approximately 80% seen once. Germline V lookup: CDR1 SNHLY, CDR2 FYNNEI. V gave up 7 bases and J gave up 4 bases; unmatched junction bases: 13. The CDR3 is 16 amino acids. This receptor was identified in a woman aged 40 to 49 in good health. Some clones in this sample may be carry-over from other donors' samples. Source material: PBMCs. The chain joins TRBV2 to TRBJ1-2; 9 bases align to TRBD1. As DNA, the CDR3 is TGTGCCAGCACTACAGGGGGCGTTACACTCGGCTATGGCTACACCTTC. This encodes CASTTGGVTLGYGYTF.